This T cell receptor beta chain was identified in a study of neoadjuvant anti-PD-1 for oral cavity cancer. Study-wide background: Most patients had three to four biweekly doses of 3 mg/kg nivolumab before resection.

Germline CDR1 is LGHNA and CDR2 is YNFKEQ. This CDR3 contains 14 residues. J lost 7 bases, V lost 3 bases, and 8 bases had no gene match. Patients had HPV-negative, locally advanced oral cavity squamous cell carcinoma. The table came from immunoSEQ multiplex PCR; TCRdb's copy has only in-frame clones and leaves some out. The data contain around 7,000 clones, under 55% of them seen just once; the ten biggest clones take up roughly 25%. Findings of the study overall: Higher pretreatment blood Treg/Th17 ratios correlated with higher pretreatment blood and lower post-treatment tumor TCRbeta clonality. TCR analyses covered only a few patients per response group.

With regard to this clone: Its antigen is as yet unknown.

This receptor was taken from a person between 40 and 85 years old with oral cavity squamous cell carcinoma. Sequencing used tumor tissue, obtained before nivolumab (anti-PD-1) treatment. J is TRBJ1-2 and V is TRBV4-2; TRBD1 matches 7 bases. CDR3 DNA: TGTGCCAGCAGCCAGGATACAGGGGTAGGTGGCTACACCTTC. Translated, it gives CASSQDTGVGGYTF.